A selection of T cell receptor beta chains follows, all from one sample in a study of cytomegalovirus exposure and HLA in healthy donors. Here immunoSEQ multiplex PCR was the method, and the copy in TCRdb shows in-frame clones only, minus some. The sample has approximately 60,000 clones, approximately 93% seen once. Sample: PBMCs. Receptors originate from a woman aged 18-35 years in good health and CMV-seronegative. CDR3s include the opening cysteine and the closing phenylalanine or tryptophan. A D gene is named only where the DNA matches it firmly. Clone size is stated in some rows and not others, as once, few, many or a class when expanded.

>TRBV9|NA|NA|TRBJ1-1
CASSVGVGGANTEAFF
TGTGCCAGCAGCGTAGGAGTGGGGGGGGCAAACACTGAAGCTTTCTTT
>TRBV4-3|TRBD2|NA|TRBJ2-1
CASSQDGTSGRYNEQFF
TGCGCCAGCAGCCAAGATGGTACTAGCGGGCGGTACAATGAGCAGTTCTTC
>TRBV6-5|NA|NA|TRBJ1-5
CASSYSPGQPQHF
TGTGCCAGCAGTTACTCCCCGGGTCAGCCCCAGCATTTT
>TRBV7-9|TRBD2|few|TRBJ2-3
CASSSRLSGRTPDTQYF
TGTGCCAGCAGCTCCCGTCTTAGCGGGAGGACCCCAGATACGCAGTATTTT
>TRBV10-1|NA|NA|TRBJ2-5
CASIQLMGLRTMETQYF
TGCGCCAGCATTCAACTAATGGGCCTAAGGACAATGGAGACCCAGTACTTC
>TRBV19|NA|NA|TRBJ1-1
CASSHTSDREAFF
TGTGCCAGTAGTCATACCTCAGACAGGGAAGCTTTCTTT
>TRBV6-6|NA|NA|TRBJ2-3
CASSHPGDTQYF
TGTGCCAGCAGCCACCCCGGAGATACGCAGTATTTT
>TRBV5-1|TRBD1|NA|TRBJ1-6
CASSSRQGAGSPLHF
TGCGCCAGCAGCTCTCGGCAGGGGGCAGGGTCACCCCTCCACTTT
>TRBV7-8|TRBD1|once|TRBJ1-2
CASSLTGGYGYTF
TGTGCCAGCAGCTTGACAGGGGGCTATGGCTACACCTTC
>TRBV29-1|TRBD2|NA|TRBJ2-5
CSVEWLAGGQDETQYF
TGCAGCGTTGAATGGCTAGCGGGAGGCCAGGACGAGACCCAGTACTTC
>TRBV19|TRBD1|NA|TRBJ1-1
CASKGQLNTEAFF
TGTGCCTCTAAGGGACAGCTGAACACTGAAGCTTTCTTT
>TRBV19|NA|NA|TRBJ1-5
CASSTTATQPQHF
TGTGCCAGTAGTACGACAGCCACTCAGCCCCAGCATTTT
>TRBV6-1|NA|once|TRBJ1-2
CASSGGGRSYGYTF
TGTGCCAGCAGTGGGGGAGGCAGAAGTTATGGCTACACCTTC
>TRBV7-3|NA|NA|TRBJ2-1
CASSSGRGGLINEQFF
TGTGCCAGCAGCTCCGGGAGAGGGGGCCTAATCAATGAGCAGTTCTTC
>TRBV6-5|NA|NA|TRBJ2-1
CASTPQTGVYNEQFF
TGTGCCAGCACCCCTCAAACAGGTGTCTACAATGAGCAGTTCTTC
>TRBV9|NA|NA|TRBJ1-3
CASSVQGTFGGNTIYF
TGTGCCAGCAGCGTGCAGGGTACCTTCGGTGGAAACACCATATATTTT
>TRBV15|NA|NA|TRBJ2-1
CATSRETGSSYNEQFF
TGTGCCACCAGCAGAGAGACAGGATCCTCCTACAATGAGCAGTTCTTC